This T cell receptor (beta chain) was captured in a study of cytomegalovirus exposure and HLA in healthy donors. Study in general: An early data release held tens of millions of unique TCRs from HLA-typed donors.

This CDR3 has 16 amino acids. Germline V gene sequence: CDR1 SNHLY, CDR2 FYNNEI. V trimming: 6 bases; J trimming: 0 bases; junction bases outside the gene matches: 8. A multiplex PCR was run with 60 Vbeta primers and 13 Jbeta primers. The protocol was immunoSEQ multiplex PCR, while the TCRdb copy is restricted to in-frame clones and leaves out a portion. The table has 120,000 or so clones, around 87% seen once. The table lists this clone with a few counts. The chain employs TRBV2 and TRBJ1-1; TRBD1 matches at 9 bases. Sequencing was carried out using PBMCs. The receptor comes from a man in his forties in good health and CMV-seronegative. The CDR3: CASSVTGGGLNTEAFF. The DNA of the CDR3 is TGTGCCAGCAGCGTAACAGGGGGCGGGCTGAACACTGAAGCTTTCTTT.